The 32 T cell receptor beta chains below were found in one sample sequenced in a study of blood T cell repertoires in COVID-19. Assay used: immunoSEQ multiplex PCR; TCRdb lists only in-frame clones, some missing. The sample holds 150,000 to 200,000 clones, 82% seen once. The specimen was PBMCs or T cells enriched from blood (not recorded which). The origin of the receptors is a man between 60 and 75 years old who had recovered from COVID-19.

This sequence joins TRBV7-2 and TRBJ1-2; 9 nucleotides agree with TRBD1. V shed 1 base and J 5 bases; nucleotides not matched to a gene: 5. Germline CDR1 SGHTA, CDR2 FQGNSA. The CDR3 has 15 amino acids. CDR3 residues: CASSLGTGDYYGYTF. The CDR3 region has the DNA TGTGCCAGCAGCTTAGGGACAGGGGATTATTATGGCTACACCTTC.

The V gene is TRBV28, the J gene TRBJ1-6, with no clear D. Trimming took off 6 bases at V and 4 bases at J, with 19 bases between the two ends. The germline CDR1 and CDR2 sequences are MDHEN and SYDVKM. The CDR3 runs 17 residues. This chain's CDR3 is CASSPRIHRRYNSPLHF. The CDR3 DNA sequence: TGTGCCAGCAGCCCCCGCATCCATCGCAGGTATAATTCACCCCTCCACTTT.

The V call is TRBV2, the J call TRBJ2-7; D perhaps matches TRBD2 (5 bases). Germline CDR1 is SNHLY and CDR2 is FYNNEI. The CDR3 spans 14 residues. The germline V and J ends were trimmed by 6 bases and 2 bases, with 14 bases remaining between them. DNA of the CDR3: TGTGCCAGCAGACCGGGATCGGAGCCCTACGAGCAGTACTTC. Its protein product is CASRPGSEPYEQYF.

The chain carries TRBV6-5 and TRBJ2-5, with 10 bases that match TRBD2. The CDR3 spans 14 residues. The germline V gene has CDR1 MNHEY and CDR2 SVGAGI. V was pared by 6 bases and J by 4 bases, with 5 bases of the junction left unmatched. The CDR3 reads CASSPGLAAETQYF. CDR3 nucleotides: TGTGCCAGCAGCCCCGGACTAGCGGCAGAGACCCAGTACTTC.

Written as DNA, the CDR3 is TGTGCCAGCAGCCATAGGGAGGACGAGCAGTACTTC. It encodes CASSHREDEQYF. The chain is built from TRBV3-1 (or the pseudogene TRBV3-2) and TRBJ2-7; a possible D gene is TRBD2 (6 bases). The CDR3 consists of 12 residues. Germline CDR1 LGHDT, CDR2 YNNKEL (reference sequence). Trimming shortened V by 3 bases and J by 5 bases, and 8 bases separated the two germline ends.

This chain uses TRBV4-1 with TRBJ2-1; D unclear. The germline V and J ends were trimmed by 3 bases and 7 bases, with 4 bases remaining between them. There are 11 residues in the CDR3. Germline assignment: CDR1 MGHRA and CDR2 YSYEKL. The CDR3 DNA reads as TGCGCCAGCAGCCATTATAATGAGCAGTTCTTC. It codes for CASSHYNEQFF.

The CDR3 DNA reads as TGCGCCAGCAGCCAAGCGACAGGGCTTAATGAGCAGTTCTTC. Translating it yields CASSQATGLNEQFF. This chain joins TRBV4-1 and TRBJ2-1; TRBD1 matches at 7 bases. Germline V CDR1 and CDR2: MGHRA, YSYEKL. With 1 base clipped from V and 7 bases from J, the junction kept 4 bases outside the gene matches. The CDR3 runs to 14 residues.

V gene TRBV28 combines with J gene TRBJ1-2; TRBD1 matches at 11 bases. The J segment lost 0 bases and the V segment lost 7 bases, leaving 10 bases of the junction unmatched. Germline V CDR1 and CDR2: MDHEN, SYDVKM. There are 17 residues in the CDR3. DNA of the CDR3: TGTGCCAGCAAGGAAGGACAGGGGGCCCCCACTAACTATGGCTACACCTTC. Translation gives CASKEGQGAPTNYGYTF.

A word on this clone: One end of the junction is discordant with germline, which a read error may explain. The chain links TRBV11-3 to TRBJ2-2, with D maybe TRBD2 (6 bases). The CDR3 covers 15 residues. CDR1 and CDR2 (germline): SGHNT, YENEEA. CDR3 region: CASSFGLRNTEELFF. Written as DNA, the CDR3 is TGTGCCAGCAGCTTCGGACTAAGGAACACCGAGGAGCTGTTTTTT.

The genes are TRBV5-1 and TRBJ2-7; maybe TRBD1 (5 bases). The germline CDR1 and CDR2 sequences are SGHRS and YFSETQ. Deletions cut 4 bases from V and 0 bases from J, with 11 bases between. The length of the CDR3 is 14 residues. The CDR3 nucleotides are TGCGCCAGCAGCGTGACAGATACCTCCTACGAGCAGTACTTC. It codes for CASSVTDTSYEQYF.

V and J are TRBV6-5 and TRBJ2-3; D ambiguous. This CDR3 region has 15 residues. The V end lost 0 bases, the J end lost 8 bases, and 15 bases lay between the germline ends. Looked up from germline, CDR1 is MNHEY and CDR2 is SVGAGI. The CDR3 nucleotides read TGTGCCAGCAGTTACTCTTCCCCTTCCCCGGGTACGCAGTATTTT. Encoded protein: CASSYSSPSPGTQYF.

This chain connects TRBV14 to TRBJ1-3; TRBD1 matches 7 bases. The germline V gene encodes CDR1 SGHDN and CDR2 FVKESK. CDR3 length: 16 residues. Trimming removed 2 bases from V and 0 bases from J; junction bases left unmatched: 4. The chain's CDR3 is CASSQPDRVSGNTIYF. CDR3 in DNA: TGTGCCAGCAGCCAACCAGACAGGGTCTCTGGAAACACCATATATTTT.

The chain recombines TRBV12-3 or TRBV12-4 with TRBJ2-7, with D tentatively TRBD1 (5 bases). The germline V and J ends were trimmed by 5 bases and 7 bases, with 12 bases remaining between them. There are 12 residues in the CDR3. The CDR3 DNA is TGTGCCAGCAGTCCAGGGCGTGGGGAGCAGTACTTC. Residues: CASSPGRGEQYF.

The CDR3 DNA reads as TGTGCCAGCAGCTGGGAGGGTGCCCCGAGTGGCTACACCTTC. It encodes CASSWEGAPSGYTF. This chain joins TRBV7-2 and TRBJ1-2; D unclear. Germline V lookup: CDR1 SGHTA, CDR2 FQGNSA. V was pared by 4 bases and J by 7 bases, with 16 bases between. This CDR3 has 14 amino acids.

This chain uses TRBV4-1 with TRBJ1-5; D not resolved. The CDR3 loop spans 14 amino acids. Trimming shortened V by 5 bases and J by 2 bases, and 10 bases separated the two germline ends. CDR1 MGHRA and CDR2 YSYEKL come from the germline V gene. The CDR3 DNA is TGCGCCAGCAGCAGCCGGGAGGGCAATCAGCCCCAGCATTTT. It codes for CASSSREGNQPQHF.

With respect to this clone: A junction end diverges from the germline sequence, so it may reflect a read error. The rearrangement joins TRBV25-1 to TRBJ2-7, with TRBD1 matching 8 bases. This CDR3 spans 17 amino acids. Germline CDR1 is MGHDK and CDR2 is SYGVNS. The CDR3 loop is CASGEFGGRQGSYEQYF. In nucleotides, the CDR3 is TGTGCCAGCGGTGAATTCGGTGGAAGACAGGGGTCCTACGAGCAGTACTTC.

V is TRBV3-1 (or the pseudogene TRBV3-2) and J is TRBJ1-5, with TRBD1 as a possible D gene (5 bases). Looked up from germline, CDR1 is LGHDT and CDR2 is YNNKEL (reference sequence). V was trimmed by 0 bases and J by 4 bases, leaving 13 bases between them. CDR3 length equals 16 residues. The CDR3 DNA is TGTGCCAGCAGCCAAGAACTGGACATACCTAATCAGCCCCAGCATTTT. The encoded protein is CASSQELDIPNQPQHF.

This clone appeared once. V usage is TRBV5-1 and J usage is TRBJ2-1; possible D gene TRBD1, 5 bases. The length of the CDR3 is 15 residues. Germline V lookup: CDR1 SGHRS, CDR2 YFSETQ. V was clipped by 2 bases and J by 1 base, with 10 bases between them. The CDR3 bases are TGCGCCAGCAGCTTACAGGAAAGTTCCTACAATGAGCAGTTCTTC. It translates to CASSLQESSYNEQFF.

The chain links TRBV7-9 to TRBJ2-2; 10 nucleotides match TRBD1. Germline V gene data show CDR1 as SEHNR and CDR2 as FQNEAQ (reference sequence). Trimming took 8 bases from V and 1 from J; bases not matched to a gene: 1. CDR3 size: 14 residues. The CDR3 DNA follows: TGTGCCAGCTGGACAGGGGGGAACACCGGGGAGCTGTTTTTT. This codes for CASWTGGNTGELFF.

This clone showed up just once. This sequence joins TRBV9 and TRBJ1-6; a weak D match, TRBD1 (6 bases). Trimming stripped 3 bases from V and 6 bases from J, with 13 bases between. Per germline, CDR1 SGDLS and CDR2 YYNGEE. The CDR3 sequence is 15 residues long. The CDR3 DNA follows: TGTGCCAGCAGCGCACAGGGCGCAGTTAATTCACCCCTCCACTTT. It codes for CASSAQGAVNSPLHF.

The chain is built from TRBV7-3 and TRBJ2-3; 11 nucleotides line up with TRBD2. The CDR3 runs to 16 residues. V was pared by 1 base and J by 3 bases, with 3 bases of the junction left unmatched. The germline V gene has CDR1 SGHTA and CDR2 FQGTGA. CDR3 nucleotide sequence: TGTGCCAGCAGCTTAATAGCGGGGGGGCTAACAGATACGCAGTATTTT. Amino acids: CASSLIAGGLTDTQYF.

This sequence joins TRBV19 and TRBJ2-7; 8 positions agree with TRBD1. The CDR3 loop spans 15 amino acids. Germline CDR1 is LNHDA and CDR2 is SQIVND (reference sequence). J lost 2 bases, V lost 2 bases, and 5 bases had no gene match. DNA of the CDR3: TGTGCCAGTAGTATATCGACAGGGGCGGCCTACGAGCAGTACTTC. Protein product: CASSISTGAAYEQYF. The full variable domain, its missing parts supplied by reference TRBV19 and TRBJ2-7, is DGGITQSPKYLFRKEGQNVTLSCEQNLNHDAMYWYRQDPGQGLRLIYYSQIVNDFQKGDIAEGYSVSREKKESFPLTVTSAQKNPTAFYLCASSISTGAAYEQYFGPGTRLTVT.

This sequence joins TRBV7-8 and TRBJ2-7, with a possible D match to TRBD1 (7 bases). This CDR3 has 16 residues. From germline, CDR1 is SGHVS and CDR2 FQNEAQ. V lost 2 bases and J lost 6, with 20 bases in between. CDR3 sequence: CASSLSIDRVGGEQYF. In nucleotides, the CDR3 is TGTGCCAGCAGCTTAAGTATCGACAGGGTGGGGGGCGAGCAGTACTTC. Looking up the rest from reference TRBV7-8 and TRBJ2-7 gives the full variable domain: GAGVSQSPRYKVAKRGQDVALRCDPISGHVSLFWYQQALGQGPEFLTYFQNEAQLDKSGLPSDRFFAERPEGSVSTLKIQRTQQEDSAVYLCASSLSIDRVGGEQYFGPGTRLTVT.

This clone was detected only a few times. This rearrangement joins TRBV6-1 to TRBJ1-1; D is undetermined. The CDR3 covers 13 residues. The V and J ends lost 3 bases and 0 bases respectively, with 5 bases between them. Per germline, CDR1 MNHNS and CDR2 SASEGT. In DNA, the CDR3 is TGTGCCAGCAGTGACAAAATGAACACTGAAGCTTTCTTT. Protein sequence: CASSDKMNTEAFF.

The chain uses TRBV5-6 and TRBJ1-2; D is possibly TRBD1 (5 bases). V lost 0 bases and J 0 bases, leaving 12 bases between the germline ends. Germline values: CDR1 SGHDT, CDR2 YYEEEE. This CDR3 spans 16 amino acids. The DNA for the CDR3 is TGTGCCAGCAGCTTGGACGGGGGGACCTCTAACTATGGCTACACCTTC. Encoded protein: CASSLDGGTSNYGYTF.

This clone appeared a single time. This rearrangement joins TRBV7-9 to TRBJ1-1; D gene uncertain. Germline CDR1 and CDR2: SEHNR and FQNEAQ (reference sequence). V was pared by 5 bases and J by 4 bases, with 14 bases between. The CDR3 loop spans 14 amino acids. DNA for the CDR3: TGTGCCAGCAGCCCGAGGGCGGGGTCCACTGAAGCTTTCTTT. Its protein product is CASSPRAGSTEAFF.

This clone has just one count. The V gene is TRBV5-8, the J gene TRBJ1-5; possible D gene TRBD1, 5 bases. This CDR3 has 15 residues. Germline CDR1 SGHTS, CDR2 YDEGEE. V gave up 0 bases and J gave up 6 bases, with 13 bases separating them. The DNA of the CDR3 is TGTGCCAGCAGCTTGGCCCCGACAGTTAGTCAGCCCCAGCATTTT. Translating it yields CASSLAPTVSQPQHF.

The gene calls are TRBV6-6 and TRBJ1-6, with D unclear. V was shortened by 9 bases and J by 0 bases, with 6 bases between the two germline ends. CDR1 is MNHNY and CDR2 is SVGAGI in the germline V gene (reference sequence). The CDR3 extends over 13 amino acids. The DNA for the CDR3 is TGTGCCAGTCGGGACTCCTATAATTCACCCCTCCACTTT. Its translation: CASRDSYNSPLHF.

The chain is built from TRBV30 and TRBJ1-2, with no clear D. Trimming removed 3 bases at V and 3 bases at J, with 11 bases between. The CDR3 runs to 13 residues. CDR1 and CDR2 from the germline V gene are GTSNPN and SVGIG (reference sequence). The CDR3 reads CAWSPWRDYGYTF. The CDR3 region has the DNA TGTGCCTGGAGCCCCTGGAGGGACTATGGCTACACCTTC.

The rearrangement links TRBV4-1 to TRBJ1-5; 8 positions agree with TRBD1. Germline CDR1 MGHRA, CDR2 YSYEKL. CDR3 length: 16 amino acids. V was pared by 2 bases and J by 1 base, with 4 bases of the junction left unmatched. The CDR3 loop is CASSQIDRGSNQPQHF. The CDR3 bases are TGCGCCAGCAGCCAAATTGACAGGGGCAGCAATCAGCCCCAGCATTTT.

V is TRBV15 and J is TRBJ2-5, with 9 bases identical to TRBD1. V dropped 0 bases and J dropped 5; count of bases not matched to a gene: 7. Germline V CDR1 and CDR2: LNHNV, YYDKDF (reference sequence). The CDR3 is 16 amino acids. CDR3 residues: CATSRDLGTGRETQYF. The CDR3 DNA is TGTGCCACCAGCAGAGACCTTGGGACAGGGCGGGAGACCCAGTACTTC.

This clone was found once. The rearrangement joins TRBV7-2 to TRBJ2-3; 8 positions match TRBD2. The trim removed 1 base at V and 5 bases at J, leaving 8 bases unmatched. This CDR3 comprises 16 residues. Looked up from germline, CDR1 is SGHTA and CDR2 is FQGNSA. Written as DNA, the CDR3 is TGTGCCAGCAGCTTAGACGCCGGGGGGGCCGGAGATACGCAGTATTTT. Protein: CASSLDAGGAGDTQYF.